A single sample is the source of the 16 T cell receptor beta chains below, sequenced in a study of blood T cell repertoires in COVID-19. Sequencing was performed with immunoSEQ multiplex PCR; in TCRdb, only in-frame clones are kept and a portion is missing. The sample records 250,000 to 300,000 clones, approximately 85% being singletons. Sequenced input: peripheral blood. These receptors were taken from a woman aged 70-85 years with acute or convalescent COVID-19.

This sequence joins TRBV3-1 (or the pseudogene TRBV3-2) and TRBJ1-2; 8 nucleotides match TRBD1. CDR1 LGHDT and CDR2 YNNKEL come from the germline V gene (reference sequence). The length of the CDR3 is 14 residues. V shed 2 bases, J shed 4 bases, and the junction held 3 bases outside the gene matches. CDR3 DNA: TGTGCCAGCAGCCAATATCAGGGGGCCTATGGCTACACCTTC. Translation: CASSQYQGAYGYTF.

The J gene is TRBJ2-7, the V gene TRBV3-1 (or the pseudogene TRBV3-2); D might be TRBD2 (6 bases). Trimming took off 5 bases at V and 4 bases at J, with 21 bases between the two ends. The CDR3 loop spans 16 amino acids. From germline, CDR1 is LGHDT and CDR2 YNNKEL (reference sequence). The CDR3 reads CASSSTSGVGSYEQYF. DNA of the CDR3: TGTGCCAGCAGCAGCACCTCGGGGGTCGGAAGTTACGAGCAGTACTTC.

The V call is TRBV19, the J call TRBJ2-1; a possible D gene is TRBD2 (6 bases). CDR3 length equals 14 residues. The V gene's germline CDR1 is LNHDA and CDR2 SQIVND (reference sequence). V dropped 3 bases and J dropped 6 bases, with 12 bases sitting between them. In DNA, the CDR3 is TGTGCCAGTAGTATGGGGCGGGGCGGCAATGAGCAGTTCTTC. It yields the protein CASSMGRGGNEQFF. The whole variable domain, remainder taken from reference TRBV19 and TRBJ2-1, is DGGITQSPKYLFRKEGQNVTLSCEQNLNHDAMYWYRQDPGQGLRLIYYSQIVNDFQKGDIAEGYSVSREKKESFPLTVTSAQKNPTAFYLCASSMGRGGNEQFFGPGTRLTVL.

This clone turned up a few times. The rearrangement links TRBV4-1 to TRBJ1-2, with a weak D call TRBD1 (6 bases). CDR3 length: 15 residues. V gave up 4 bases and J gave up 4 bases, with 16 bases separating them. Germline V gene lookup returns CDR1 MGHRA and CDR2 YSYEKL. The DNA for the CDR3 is TGCGCCAGCAGCCTCTCGGGGGGCGCTCCCTATGGCTACACCTTC. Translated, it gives CASSLSGGAPYGYTF.

The CDR3 bases are TGTGCCTGGAGTTTTTACAGGGAGGGCTACACCTTC. Its protein product is CAWSFYREGYTF. The J gene is TRBJ1-2, the V gene TRBV30, with D possibly being TRBD1 (6 bases). V dropped 2 bases and J dropped 8 bases, with 12 bases sitting between them. The CDR3 is made up of 12 amino acids. Looked up from germline, CDR1 is GTSNPN and CDR2 is SVGIG (reference sequence).

The CDR3 protein is CASSGPGLDTGELFF. CDR3 bases: TGCGCCAGCAGTGGCCCCGGACTCGACACCGGGGAGCTGTTTTTT. The genes are TRBV10-1 and TRBJ2-2; possible D gene TRBD2, 5 bases. CDR3 length equals 15 residues. CDR1 and CDR2 (germline): WNHNN, SYGVQD (reference sequence). V dropped 4 bases and J dropped 3 bases, with 12 bases sitting between them.

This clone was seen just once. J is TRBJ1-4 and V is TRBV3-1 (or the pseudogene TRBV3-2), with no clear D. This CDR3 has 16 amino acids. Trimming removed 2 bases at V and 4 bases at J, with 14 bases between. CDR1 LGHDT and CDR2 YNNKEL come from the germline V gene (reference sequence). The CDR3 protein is CASSQNWADHNEKLFF. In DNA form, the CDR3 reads TGTGCCAGCAGCCAAAACTGGGCCGATCATAATGAAAAACTGTTTTTT.

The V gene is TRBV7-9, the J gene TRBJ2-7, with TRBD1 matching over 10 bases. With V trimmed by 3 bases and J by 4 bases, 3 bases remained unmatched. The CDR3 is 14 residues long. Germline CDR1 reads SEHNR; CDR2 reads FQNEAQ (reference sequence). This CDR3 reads CASSLGGQGYEQYF. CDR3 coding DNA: TGTGCCAGCAGCTTGGGGGGACAGGGGTACGAGCAGTACTTC.

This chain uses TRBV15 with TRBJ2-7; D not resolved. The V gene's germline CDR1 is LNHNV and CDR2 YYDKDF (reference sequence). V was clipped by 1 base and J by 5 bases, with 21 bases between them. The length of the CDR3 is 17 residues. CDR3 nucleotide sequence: TGTGCCACCAGCAGAGGGGTTACACGGGTTTTGAGTGACGAGCAGTACTTC. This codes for CATSRGVTRVLSDEQYF.

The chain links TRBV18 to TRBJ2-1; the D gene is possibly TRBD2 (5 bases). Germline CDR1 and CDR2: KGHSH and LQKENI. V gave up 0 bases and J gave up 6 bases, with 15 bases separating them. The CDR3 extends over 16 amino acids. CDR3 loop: CASSPPGAIYGNEQFF. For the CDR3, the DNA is TGTGCCAGCTCACCACCGGGAGCAATTTACGGCAATGAGCAGTTCTTC.

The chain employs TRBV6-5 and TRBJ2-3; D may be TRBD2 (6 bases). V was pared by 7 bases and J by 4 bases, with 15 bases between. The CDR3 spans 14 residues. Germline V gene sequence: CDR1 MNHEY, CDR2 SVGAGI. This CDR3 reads CASTVSPGADTQYF. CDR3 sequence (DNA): TGTGCCAGCACAGTTAGTCCGGGGGCAGATACGCAGTATTTT.

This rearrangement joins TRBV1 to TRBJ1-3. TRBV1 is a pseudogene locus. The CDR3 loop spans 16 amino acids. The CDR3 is CTSSQHRGSSGNTIYF. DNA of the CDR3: TGCACCAGCAGCCAACACCGGGGGAGCTCTGGAAACACCATATATTTT.

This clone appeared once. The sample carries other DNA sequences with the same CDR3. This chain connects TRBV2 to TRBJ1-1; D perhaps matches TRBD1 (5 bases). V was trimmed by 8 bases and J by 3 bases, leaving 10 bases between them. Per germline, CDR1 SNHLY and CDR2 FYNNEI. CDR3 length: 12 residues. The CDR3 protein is CASGASYTEAFF. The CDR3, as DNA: TGTGCCAGCGGGGCCAGTTACACTGAAGCTTTCTTT.

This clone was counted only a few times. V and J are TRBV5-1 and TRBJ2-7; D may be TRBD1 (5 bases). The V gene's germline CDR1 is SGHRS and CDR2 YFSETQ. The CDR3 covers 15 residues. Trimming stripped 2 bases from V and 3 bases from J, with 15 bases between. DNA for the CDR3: TGCGCCAGCAGCTTAGGTGGGGCCTCAGGCTACGAGCAGTACTTC. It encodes CASSLGGASGYEQYF.

CDR3 in amino acids: CTSSSTSLQETQYF. In DNA, the CDR3 is TGCACCAGCAGCTCTACTAGCCTTCAAGAGACCCAGTACTTC. The chain joins TRBV1 to TRBJ2-5; the table's D gene call, TRBD2, was not cross checked with the DNA. TRBV1 has pseudogene status. This CDR3 has 14 residues.

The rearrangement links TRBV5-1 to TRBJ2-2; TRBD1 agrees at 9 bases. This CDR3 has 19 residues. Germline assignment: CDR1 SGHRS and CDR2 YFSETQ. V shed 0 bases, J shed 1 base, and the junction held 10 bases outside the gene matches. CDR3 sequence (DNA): TGCGCCAGCAGCTTGGCATCCATCCCGGGACAGGGGAACACCGGGGAGCTGTTTTTT. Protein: CASSLASIPGQGNTGELFF.